This T cell receptor beta chain was observed in a study of T cells in Graves' hyperthyroidism and ophthalmopathy. Trimming left V 4 bases short and J 4 bases short, with 13 bases between. CDR1 is LGHDT, CDR2 YNNKEL, per germline (reference sequence). CDR3 length: 15 residues. Amplification of TCR beta CDR3 regions used RNA as the template. Primed by the HTBI set, a first-round RT-PCR was run on the TCR CDR3. TCRdb re-called the multiplex PCR reads with MiXCR, one entry per CDR3 protein. This sample has about 320,000 distinct CDR3 sequences, with over 15% found just once. This clonotype was recorded many times.

The material sequenced was blood. The clonotype originates from a man aged 25 to 45 with Graves' hyperthyroidism. V is TRBV3-1 and J is TRBJ2-2; either TRBD1 or TRBD2 may supply D (5 bases each). The CDR3 DNA is TGTGCCAGCAGCCGTGGGGACGCCGGCACCGGGGAGCTGTTTTTT. Translated: CASSRGDAGTGELFF. The full variable domain, rest sourced from reference TRBV3-1 and TRBJ2-2, is DTAVSQTPKYLVTQMGNDKSIKCEQNLGHDTMYWYKQDSKKFLKIMFSYNNKELIINETVPNRFSPKSPDKAHLNLHINSLELGDSAVYFCASSRGDAGTGELFFGEGSRLTVL.